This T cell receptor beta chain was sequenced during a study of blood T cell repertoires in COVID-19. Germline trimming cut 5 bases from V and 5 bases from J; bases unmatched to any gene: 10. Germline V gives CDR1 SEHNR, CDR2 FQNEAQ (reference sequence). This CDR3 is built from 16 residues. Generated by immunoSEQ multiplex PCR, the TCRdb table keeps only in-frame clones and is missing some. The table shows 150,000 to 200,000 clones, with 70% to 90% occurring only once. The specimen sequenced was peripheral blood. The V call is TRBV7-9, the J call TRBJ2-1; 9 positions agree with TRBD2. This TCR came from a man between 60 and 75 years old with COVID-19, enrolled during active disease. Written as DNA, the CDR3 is TGTGCCAGCAGCCCGGGCCTAGCGGGGCCAAACAATGAGCAGTTCTTC. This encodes CASSPGLAGPNNEQFF.